This T cell receptor (beta chain) was documented in a study of OX40 agonist ivuxolimab in advanced cancers. Across the study: Among those treated, three patients had partial responses, one with hepatocellular carcinoma and two with cutaneous melanoma. Study results and limitations: At 0.1 to 3.0 mg/kg, CD4+ and CD8+ blood T cells expanded clonally by week 6.

Excluded were patients having autoimmune disease history or systemic immunosuppression. Regarding this clone: Its specificity is not known.

Produced via immunoSEQ multiplex PCR; TCRdb's table is partial and in-frame only. Among tens of thousands of clones listed, around 87% were seen once. The CDR3 runs 15 residues. CDR1 and CDR2 from the germline V gene are SGHDN and FVKESK. Trimming cost V 4 bases and J 3 bases; bases outside gene matches: 9. This rearrangement joins TRBV14 to TRBJ2-7; TRBD2 agrees at 7 bases. The sequence derives from an adult with an advanced solid tumor such as melanoma, head and neck, liver or kidney cancer. The input for sequencing was CD4+ or CD8+ T cells sorted from blood, taken in a trial of the OX40 agonist ivuxolimab. The CDR3 spells CASSPQGLVFYEQYF. The CDR3 DNA reads as TGTGCCAGCAGCCCCCAAGGACTAGTCTTCTACGAGCAGTACTTC.